One T cell receptor (beta chain) is described in this entry. These data belong to a study of blood T cells in healthy people across ages. The germline gives CDR1 DFQATT, CDR2 SNEGSKA (reference sequence). V lost 0 bases to trimming and J lost 3 bases, with 12 bases between them. CDR3 size: 14 residues. Combining a sample-barcoded 5' primer with a J-beta primer mix, a second PCR ran for roughly 7 to 11 cycles. TCRdb re-called the 5' RACE reads through MiXCR, storing one row per CDR3 protein. The table includes about 760,000 distinct CDR3 sequences, roughly 25% detected once. Healthy Caucasians from Russia aged roughly 6 to 90 served as donors. A further study also used this sample, focusing on T cells of mothers and their children. That investigation notes: Each child gave approximately 3 million TCR beta CDR3 reads (each mother, over 8.5 million). The study found thymic selection shapes TCR recombination output similarly in related and unrelated pairs. No persistent microchimeric T cell clones were detected at roughly 94 clones per million clonotypes sensitivity.

This clonotype originated in a boy aged 5-17 years in good health. V and J are TRBV20-1 and TRBJ2-7; D perhaps matches TRBD2 (6 bases). The specimen sequenced was blood. CDR3 protein: CSARDLLANYEQYF. The CDR3 DNA is TGCAGTGCTAGAGATCTTCTAGCGAACTACGAGCAGTACTTC.